Listed here are 23 T cell receptor beta chains from one sample, sequenced in a study of blood T cell repertoires in COVID-19. The protocol was immunoSEQ multiplex PCR, while the TCRdb copy is restricted to in-frame clones and leaves out a portion. Of 400,000 to 500,000 clones detected, approximately 88% appear once; the ten largest clones hold 1.5% to 2%. Input material: PBMCs or T cells enriched from blood (not recorded which). The receptors stem from a woman between 35 and 50 years old who had recovered from COVID-19.

V and J are TRBV11-2 and TRBJ2-7; tentative D call: TRBD1 (6 bases). The ends were cut back, 1 base at V and 0 bases at J, with 16 bases in the middle. The CDR3 runs 17 residues. Germline V gene data show CDR1 as SGHAT and CDR2 as FQNNGV. The CDR3 nucleotides are TGTGCCAGCAGCTTAGCGGCCCGACAGGTCTACTCCTACGAGCAGTACTTC. It specifies CASSLAARQVYSYEQYF. The variable domain in full, completed from reference TRBV11-2 and TRBJ2-7, reads EAGVAQSPRYKIIEKRQSVAFWCNPISGHATLYWYQQILGQGPKLLIQFQNNGVVDDSQLPKDRFSAERLKGVDSTLKIQPAKLEDSAVYLCASSLAARQVYSYEQYFGPGTRLTVT.

This chain links TRBV5-1 with TRBJ1-5, with 8 bases matching TRBD1. The CDR3 extends over 15 amino acids. J lost 2 bases, V lost 0 bases, and 1 base had no gene match. In germline, CDR1 is SGHRS, CDR2 YFSETQ. CDR3 residues: CASSLGGQGNQPQHF. The CDR3 region has the DNA TGCGCCAGCAGCTTGGGGGGACAGGGCAATCAGCCCCAGCATTTT.

Comments on this clone: Additional DNA sequences in this sample encode the identical CDR3. This chain uses TRBV5-1 with TRBJ1-1, with D tentatively TRBD1 (6 bases). Per germline, CDR1 SGHRS and CDR2 YFSETQ. V was trimmed by 4 bases and J by 1 base, leaving 11 bases between them. This CDR3 is 14 amino acids long. For the CDR3, the DNA is TGCGCCAGCAGCCCCGACAGGCCGAACACTGAAGCTTTCTTT. Translation: CASSPDRPNTEAFF.

This chain links TRBV5-8 with TRBJ2-5; a weak D match, TRBD2 (5 bases). Trimming pared 4 bases from V and 4 bases from J, leaving 14 bases between. The length of the CDR3 is 14 residues. Germline V gene data show CDR1 as SGHTS and CDR2 as YDEGEE. The CDR3 DNA sequence: TGTGCCAGCAGCCCCCGGGAATTTCGAGAGACCCAGTACTTC. It codes for CASSPREFRETQYF.

The chain links TRBV18 to TRBJ1-2; 10 bases agree with TRBD1. Germline CDR1 is KGHSH and CDR2 is LQKENI. V lost 8 bases to trimming and J lost 5 bases; unmatched junction nucleotides: 5. This CDR3 comprises 13 residues. The CDR3 DNA is TGTGCCAGCCAGAGACAGGGGGCGTATGGCTACACCTTC. It codes for CASQRQGAYGYTF. The variable domain in full, with the rest retrieved from reference TRBV18 and TRBJ1-2, is NAGVMQNPRHLVRRRGQEARLRCSPMKGHSHVYWYRQLPEEGLKFMVYLQKENIIDESGMPKERFSAEFPKEGPSILRIQQVVRGDSAAYFCASQRQGAYGYTFGSGTRLTVV.

This chain links TRBV5-6 with TRBJ1-2; perhaps TRBD1 as D (5 bases). This CDR3 has 12 residues. V shed 9 bases and J shed 2 bases, with 11 bases lying between them. CDR1 and CDR2 (germline): SGHDT, YYEEEE. The CDR3 bases are TGTGCCACTGCAGGGCTCAACTATGGCTACACCTTC. Encoded protein: CATAGLNYGYTF.

The chain couples TRBV10-1 to TRBJ2-2, with 11 bases matching TRBD2. The V gene's germline CDR1 is WNHNN and CDR2 SYGVQD (reference sequence). The CDR3 is 18 amino acids. After removal of 1 base from V and 3 bases from J, the junction contained 7 bases not matched to a gene. The CDR3 is CASSEFRLAGKYTGELFF. DNA for the CDR3: TGCGCCAGCAGTGAGTTCCGACTAGCGGGGAAGTACACCGGGGAGCTGTTTTTT.

The chain carries TRBV4-1 and TRBJ2-7, with TRBD2 matching over 9 bases. The germline V gene encodes CDR1 MGHRA and CDR2 YSYEKL. The length of the CDR3 is 15 residues. V lost 2 bases and J lost 2; bases outside the gene matches: 4. DNA for the CDR3: TGCGCCAGCAGCCAAATAGCGGGAGAGACCTACGAGCAGTACTTC. Protein sequence: CASSQIAGETYEQYF.

The sample holds one count of this clone. The chain employs TRBV30 and TRBJ1-6; perhaps TRBD1 as D (6 bases). The germline CDR1 and CDR2 sequences are GTSNPN and SVGIG (reference sequence). This CDR3 spans 14 amino acids. V was clipped by 2 bases and J by 10 bases, with 15 bases between them. The CDR3 DNA sequence: TGTGCCTGGAGTCTCACCAGGGGACACTCACCCCTCCACTTT. This translates into CAWSLTRGHSPLHF.

The chain recombines TRBV5-1 with TRBJ1-1; tentatively, D is TRBD1 (5 bases). CDR1 is SGHRS and CDR2 is YFSETQ in the germline V gene. Between the trimmed V and J ends, which lost 4 bases and 2 bases, there was a span of 12 bases. The CDR3 covers 14 residues. The chain's CDR3 is CASSARDPNTEAFF. The DNA for the CDR3 is TGCGCCAGCAGCGCGCGGGACCCTAACACTGAAGCTTTCTTT.

DNA for the CDR3: TGTGCCAGCAGTTACGTTAGCTCCCGTACCTACAATGAGCAGTTCTTC. Translation gives CASSYVSSRTYNEQFF. V is TRBV6-5 and J is TRBJ2-1; the D is unclear. Trimming cost V 2 bases and J 2 bases, with 13 bases left between them. This CDR3 contains 16 residues. CDR1 is MNHEY and CDR2 is SVGAGI in the germline V gene.

This clone showed up just a few times. This chain links TRBV6-5 with TRBJ1-2, with D perhaps TRBD1 (6 bases). Germline lookup yields CDR1 MNHEY and CDR2 SVGAGI. With 6 bases removed from V and 4 bases from J, the gap between germline ends came to 15 bases. The CDR3 loop spans 14 amino acids. The CDR3 DNA is TGTGCCAGCAGCCAAGGGGGAATTCCCTATGGCTACACCTTC. Protein sequence: CASSQGGIPYGYTF.

The chain is built from TRBV18 and TRBJ2-1; 7 bases line up with TRBD1. The ends lost 6 bases at V and 5 bases at J; junction bases unmatched: 13. Looked up from germline, CDR1 is KGHSH and CDR2 is LQKENI. The CDR3 loop spans 16 amino acids. As DNA, the CDR3 is TGTGCCAGCTCCGGGGACAGTCCCCTTTTCCACAATGAGCAGTTCTTC. Protein: CASSGDSPLFHNEQFF.

This sequence joins TRBV7-8 and TRBJ1-3; 7 bases agree with TRBD1. V lost 0 bases, J lost 0 bases, and 2 bases stayed unmatched. CDR1 and CDR2 from the germline V gene are SGHVS and FQNEAQ. CDR3 size: 16 residues. The chain's CDR3 is CASSLAAGGSGNTIYF. CDR3 DNA: TGTGCCAGCAGCTTAGCTGCAGGGGGCTCTGGAAACACCATATATTTT.

The chain is built from TRBV11-3 and TRBJ1-1; unclear D gene. Germline CDR1 and CDR2: SGHNT and YENEEA. Trimming took 5 bases from V and 4 from J, leaving 14 bases between them. CDR3 length equals 14 residues. CDR3 amino acids: CASSKQAGGTEAFF. DNA for the CDR3: TGTGCCAGCAGCAAGCAAGCTGGCGGCACTGAAGCTTTCTTT.

The chain is built from TRBV3-1 (or the pseudogene TRBV3-2) and TRBJ2-7; the match to TRBD1 covers 9 bases. V lost 4 bases to trimming and J lost 3 bases; unmatched junction nucleotides: 7. Germline-derived CDR1 and CDR2 are LGHDT and YNNKEL (reference sequence). This CDR3 is 15 amino acids long. The CDR3 loop reads CASSRGETGGYEQYF. CDR3 bases: TGTGCCAGCAGCCGAGGGGAGACAGGGGGCTACGAGCAGTACTTC.

This clone was detected only once. The chain uses TRBV6-4 and TRBJ1-1; tentatively, D is TRBD1 (5 bases). V lost 2 bases and J lost 5, with 9 bases in between. In germline, CDR1 is MRHNA, CDR2 SNTAGT. CDR3 length: 13 amino acids. CDR3 sequence: CASSDRGWTEAFF. CDR3 sequence (DNA): TGTGCCAGCAGTGACAGGGGATGGACTGAAGCTTTCTTT.

The chain employs TRBV6-5 and TRBJ1-1; D is possibly TRBD1 (5 bases). The CDR3 runs 14 residues. Germline V CDR1 and CDR2: MNHEY, SVGAGI. Deletions cut 7 bases from V and 4 bases from J, with 16 bases between. Here the CDR3 DNA reads TGTGCCAGCACCTCAACGGGGGGGAGCACTGAAGCTTTCTTT. Protein product: CASTSTGGSTEAFF.

This chain links TRBV18 with TRBJ2-7, with D perhaps matching TRBD1 (6 bases). V was clipped by 1 base and J by 0 bases, with 10 bases between them. Germline CDR1 reads KGHSH; CDR2 reads LQKENI. The CDR3 consists of 15 residues. The CDR3 DNA sequence: TGTGCCAGCTCACCACTACAGGGAAGCTCCTACGAGCAGTACTTC. It codes for CASSPLQGSSYEQYF.

The genes are TRBV7-9 and TRBJ2-4; 9 bases fit TRBD1. V shed 5 bases, J shed 1 base, and the junction held 6 bases outside the gene matches. The germline gives CDR1 SEHNR, CDR2 FQNEAQ (reference sequence). The CDR3 is 16 amino acids. CDR3 protein: CASSPTDRGAKNIQYF. CDR3 DNA: TGTGCCAGCAGCCCCACGGACAGGGGCGCCAAAAACATTCAGTACTTC.

This clone appeared once. V and J are TRBV6-1 and TRBJ1-2, with 11 bases lining up with TRBD1. Unmatched junction bases numbered 13, after V lost 4 bases and J lost 3 bases. CDR3 length: 18 amino acids. Germline V CDR1 and CDR2: MNHNS, SASEGT. The CDR3 DNA reads TGTGCCAGCAGTGGCAGGACAGGGGGCGCTTCTTTGGACTATGGCTACACCTTC. As protein: CASSGRTGGASLDYGYTF.

The gene calls are TRBV7-2 and TRBJ1-1, with D uncertain. V was cut by 0 bases and J by 0 bases, with 8 bases left in between. The germline V gene encodes CDR1 SGHTA and CDR2 FQGNSA. This CDR3 comprises 15 residues. CDR3 residues: CASSLARILNTEAFF. CDR3 nucleotide sequence: TGTGCCAGCAGCTTAGCCAGAATACTGAACACTGAAGCTTTCTTT.

The rearrangement links TRBV7-9 to TRBJ2-7; 7 bases map to TRBD1. The CDR3 has 15 residues. Germline V CDR1 and CDR2: SEHNR, FQNEAQ (reference sequence). After removal of 0 bases from V and 5 bases from J, the junction contained 7 bases not matched to a gene. Here the CDR3 DNA reads TGTGCCAGCAGCTTAGCGACGCAGGGGGTGGACGAGCAGTACTTC. It specifies CASSLATQGVDEQYF.